Presented here are 14 T cell receptor beta chains from one specimen sequenced in a study of prognosis after radiotherapy for stage I lung cancer. Two-round multiplex PCR on genomic DNA was the method by which TCR beta CDR3 was amplified. Round one of PCR was performed, and it used primers specific to each TRBV and TRBJ gene. Each CDR3 protein is one row after TCRdb ran MiXCR on the multiplex PCR reads. The sample has about 13,000 distinct CDR3 sequences; around 50% are singletons. The sequences come from PBMCs, collected before or after stereotactic body radiation therapy (not recorded which). These receptors were collected from a donor at least 50 years old with non-small cell lung cancer.

Of note for this clonotype: With a far larger clone one base away, a read error is the likely cause. The chain employs TRBV7-4 and TRBJ2-7, with D unclear. CDR3 length: 13 amino acids. The germline V and J ends were trimmed by 1 base and 7 bases, with 11 bases remaining between them. Germline CDR1 SGHVT, CDR2 SQSDAQ. The CDR3 region has the DNA TGTGCCAGCAGCTTAGTACTCGGTCCGGAGCAGTACTTC. Amino acid sequence: CASSLVLGPEQYF. Drawing the rest from reference TRBV7-4 and TRBJ2-7, the complete variable domain is GAGVSQSPRYKVAKRGRDVALRCDSISGHVTLYWYRQTLGQGSEVLTYSQSDAQRDKSGRPSGRFSAERPERSVSTLKIQRTEQGDSAVYLCASSLVLGPEQYFGPGTRLTVT.

This chain joins TRBV9 and TRBJ2-7, with D perhaps TRBD2 (5 bases). Trimming cost V 0 bases and J 3 bases, with 7 bases left between them. The CDR3 totals 13 residues. CDR1 is SGDLS and CDR2 is YYNGEE in the germline V gene. CDR3 nucleotide sequence: TGTGCCAGCAGCGTAGCGGCGGGCTACGAGCAGTACTTC. As protein: CASSVAAGYEQYF.

This clonotype was detected ten times or more. The chain carries TRBV18 and TRBJ2-3; D perhaps matches TRBD2 (5 bases). Per germline, CDR1 KGHSH and CDR2 LQKENI. The CDR3 has 13 residues. V lost 6 bases and J lost 2, with 9 bases in between. CDR3 DNA: TGTGCCAGCTCGTCGGGGTTCACAGATACGCAGTATTTT. Translating it yields CASSSGFTDTQYF.

This clonotype was picked up a small number of times. Compared with germline, one end of the junction differs, possibly owing to a read error. The genes are TRBV2 and TRBJ2-2; either TRBD1 or TRBD2 may fit D (5 bases each). Germline CDR1 is SNHLY and CDR2 is FYNNEI. The CDR3 spans 14 residues. CDR3 sequence: CASSAGHHTGELCF. The CDR3 bases are TGTGCCAGCAGTGCCGGACATCACACCGGGGAGCTGTGTTTT. Filled out from reference TRBV2 and TRBJ2-2, the complete variable domain reads EPEVTQTPSHQVTQMGQEVILRCVPISNHLYFYWYRQILGQKVEFLVSFYNNEISEKSEIFDDQFSVERPDGSNFTLKIRSTKLEDSAMYFCASSAGHHTGELCFGEGSRLTVL.

The chain couples TRBV5-1 to TRBJ2-5; D is undetermined. The CDR3 extends over 14 amino acids. Germline V gives CDR1 SGHRS, CDR2 YFSETQ. The V end lost 0 bases, the J end lost 11 bases, and 17 bases lay between the germline ends. The CDR3 loop reads CASSLGPRPKRQYF. Here the CDR3 DNA reads TGCGCCAGCAGCTTGGGGCCAAGACCCAAGAGACAGTACTTC.

With regard to this clonotype: Given a far larger clone just one base away, this is likely a sequencing read error. V is TRBV7-9 and J is TRBJ2-2, with 8 nucleotides matching TRBD2. The germline V gene has CDR1 SEHNR and CDR2 FQNEAQ (reference sequence). This CDR3 is built from 15 residues. CDR3 loop: CASSAGTSGAGELSF. The CDR3 DNA sequence: TGTGCCAGCAGCGCCGGGACTAGTGGAGCCGGGGAGCTGTCTTTT.

This clonotype was seen many times. The chain uses TRBV20-1 and TRBJ2-7; TRBD2 matches at 7 bases. CDR3 length equals 17 residues. Germline trimming cut 3 bases from V and 4 bases from J; bases unmatched to any gene: 18. CDR1 is DFQATT and CDR2 is SNEGSKA in the germline V gene (reference sequence). As DNA, the CDR3 is TGCAGTGCTAGTTGGTGGGAGGGCCAATCGGTAGGTTACGAGCAGTACTTC. It translates to CSASWWEGQSVGYEQYF.

For this clonotype: One base separates it from a far larger clone, so it is likely a read error. The CDR3 spells CASSLVSRGTRGSYF. The CDR3 DNA reads as TGTGCCAGCAGCTTAGTTTCCAGGGGCACGAGGGGATCGTACTTC. The chain combines TRBV7-8 with TRBJ2-7; the D gene is possibly TRBD1 (6 bases). This CDR3 is built from 15 residues. With 1 base removed from V and 12 bases from J, the gap between germline ends came to 22 bases. Germline V gene sequence: CDR1 SGHVS, CDR2 FQNEAQ.

This clonotype was observed at least ten times. The CDR3 here is CASSNGGLVTQYF. The CDR3 region has the DNA TGTGCCAGCAGTAATGGGGGGTTGGTGACCCAGTACTTC. This chain connects TRBV28 to TRBJ2-5, with D possibly TRBD2 on 6 matching bases. The CDR3 consists of 13 residues. The germline V gene encodes CDR1 MDHEN and CDR2 SYDVKM. The V and J ends lost 5 bases and 7 bases respectively, with 14 bases between them. The whole variable domain, remainder taken from reference TRBV28 and TRBJ2-5, is DVKVTQSSRYLVKRTGEKVFLECVQDMDHENMFWYRQDPGLGLRLIYFSYDVKMKEKGDIPEGYSVSREKKERFSLILESASTNQTSMYLCASSNGGLVTQYFGPGTRLLVL.

Concerning this clonotype itself: A far more abundant clone sits one base away, making this likely a read error. This chain links TRBV6-6 with TRBJ1-5; TRBD1 is a possible D gene (6 bases). Trimming stripped 10 bases from V and 2 bases from J, with 21 bases between. Germline V gene sequence: CDR1 MNHNY, CDR2 SVGAGI (reference sequence). The CDR3 spans 16 residues. The CDR3 DNA reads TGTGCCACTTCAAGTGCAGGGGACTTAGGCAATCAGCCCCAGCATTTT. Its translation is CATSSAGDLGNQPQHF.

This clonotype occurred a few times. With a far larger clone one base away, a read error is the likely cause. The CDR3: CASSESTAISNQPQHF. The CDR3 region has the DNA TGTGCCAGCAGTGAATCGACAGCGATTAGCAATCAGCCCCAGCATTTT. The rearrangement links TRBV6-2 or TRBV6-3 to TRBJ1-5; maybe TRBD1 (5 bases). This CDR3 has 16 residues. With 5 bases removed from V and 0 bases from J, the gap between germline ends came to 14 bases. CDR1 is MNHEY and CDR2 is SVGEGT in the germline V gene.

The chain joins TRBV9 to TRBJ2-6; D gene unclear. Germline values: CDR1 SGDLS, CDR2 YYNGEE. Trimming pared 4 bases from V and 0 bases from J, leaving 17 bases between. The CDR3 totals 18 residues. This CDR3 reads CASSFLPVGCSGANVLTF. CDR3 nucleotide sequence: TGTGCCAGCAGCTTCCTTCCAGTGGGGTGCTCTGGGGCCAACGTCCTGACTTTC.

A remark on this clonotype: One junction end does not reproduce the germline sequence, and a read error may be involved. The V call is TRBV14, the J call TRBJ2-2, with 9 bases matching TRBD1. Germline loops: CDR1 SGHDN, CDR2 FVKESK. The CDR3 sequence is 16 residues long. CDR3 amino acids: CTSSQTGGLNTVELFF. CDR3 coding DNA: TGTACCAGCAGCCAGACAGGGGGTTTGAACACCGTGGAGCTGTTTTTT.

This clonotype was seen repeatedly, ten times or more. The chain has TRBV20-1 and TRBJ2-2; 10 bases match TRBD2. Germline V CDR1 and CDR2: DFQATT, SNEGSKA (reference sequence). CDR3 length equals 16 residues. The V and J ends lost 0 bases and 8 bases, in that order; junction bases with no gene match: 9. The CDR3 DNA is TGCAGTGCTAGAGATAGCCTAGCGGGAGACGGAGGGGAGCTGTTTTTT. Translating it yields CSARDSLAGDGGELFF.